This T cell receptor beta chain appears in the sequencing data of a study of T-cell reconstitution after alpha-beta-depleted transplantation in children. Study-wide results and caveats: At around two months after transplant, the alpha-beta T cells were reportedly derived from several hundred expanded clones that came from non-depleted graft cells. High day-60 TCRbeta diversity in some patients came from surviving recipient T cells and thymic progenitors.

Unique molecular identifiers were incorporated into the prepared TCRbeta library. TCRdb used MiXCR to reprocess the PCR reads, holding one entry per CDR3 protein. The sample lists hundreds of thousands of distinct CDR3 sequences, about 24% occurring once. Concerning this clonotype: Its antigen is still unknown.

This receptor was identified in a female patient younger than 10 who had a stem cell transplant for congenital amegakaryocytic thrombocytopenia, so the T cells may come from the graft donor. The sample in question was PBMCs, mostly from graft donor cells, obtained 360 days after TCRalphabeta/CD19-depleted stem cell transplant.

The CDR3, as DNA: TGTGCCACCAGCGGTTCCGGGACAGGGAGTGAAGCTTTCTTT. Its translation is CATSGSGTGSEAFF. V and J are TRBV15 and TRBJ1-1; 9 bases line up with TRBD1. With 5 bases clipped from V and 7 bases from J, the junction kept 8 bases outside the gene matches. The germline V gene has CDR1 LNHNV and CDR2 YYDKDF (reference sequence). The CDR3 runs to 14 residues. Drawing the rest from reference TRBV15 and TRBJ1-1, the complete variable domain is DAMVIQNPRYQVTQFGKPVTLSCSQTLNHNVMYWYQQKSSQAPKLLFHYYDKDFNNEADTPDNFQSRRPNTSFCFLDIRSPGLGDTAMYLCATSGSGTGSEAFFGQGTRLTVV.